This TCR beta chain was identified in a study of cytomegalovirus exposure and HLA in healthy donors (dated by TCRdb to about 2017). Regarding the study in general: In an earlier analysis of approximately 500 of the donors, about 260 Gb of sequence data and 90 million to 120 million unique TCR beta sequences from about 179 million T cells were reported. Along with the roughly 670-subject first cohort, a separate validation cohort of over a hundred different subjects was used. Donor age, sex, ethnicity and CMV serostatus were collected together with the repertoire data. Rather than drawing on any new phenotypic data, the later analysis identified candidate immune exposures from TCR beta sequences and the way those sequences occurred across donors. Typing coverage varied by locus: roughly 629-640 donors for A, B, C, DRB1 and DQB1; around 560 for DQA1; 606 for DPA1; fewer than 480 for DPB1. To predict cytomegalovirus infection status, the study brought together high-throughput TCR immunosequencing, statistical association of individual TCRs with disease status, and machine learning. The T cell repertoires of 666 subjects were profiled by immunosequencing and related to cytomegalovirus serostatus. The aim of the study was to test whether cataloging public T cell receptors could identify signatures of past pathogen exposure. Among over 350 genotyped donors of the cohort, an average of approximately 240,000 unique TCR beta nucleotide sequences were sequenced per donor, roughly a sixth of them non-productive. Both class I and class II loci were covered by HLA typing, at four-digit resolution. A later analysis re-analyzed previously published TCR beta repertoires from roughly 630 donors and added high-resolution HLA genotyping to study TCR occurrence patterns. An early release that covered more than 550 HLA-typed donors contained about 300 gigabases of sequencing data and 65 million to 100 million unique TCR sequences. A later genetic analysis used genome-wide SNP genotypes for 398 of the 666 donors, treating that subset as a discovery cohort. Of the roughly 390 genotyped donors, 81% were placed in the genetic ancestry cluster associated with self-reported Caucasian donors. In an earlier analysis of 587 of the donors, high-throughput TCR beta sequencing was used to judge whether each TCR beta V gene segment behaved as functional or pseudogenic. All discovery cohort repertoires had been generated using a single sequencing platform. Several DR-DQ haplotypes were handled as single units for association and clustering because linkage in the cohort was strong.

In regard to this clone: Its antigen remains unidentified. No much larger clone exists at a distance of one base, and base qualities are not known.

The library was generated by the immunoSEQ multiplex PCR assay. For the multiplex PCR, a mixture combining 60 forward primers for TCR Vbeta segments and 13 reverse primers for TCR Jbeta segments was used. The CDR3 region of rearranged TCR beta genes was amplified from genomic DNA with a multiplex PCR assay. On the Illumina HiSeq System, the amplified TCR beta libraries were sequenced as 87-base-pair reads. Regarding the original processing steps: A later analysis tallied some 79 million unique TCR beta chains across the 610 or so repertoires, and 10 million to 11 million of those chains were shared by two or more donors. Raw reads were error-corrected and collapsed into unique sequences with a nearest-neighbor algorithm that merged closely related sequences to remove PCR and sequencing errors. CDR3 sequences were aligned to IMGT reference sequences to assign V, D and J gene segments. For a sequence to be retained, a match of at least six nucleotides to both a V gene segment and a J gene segment was required. Rearrangements were classified as productive when the CDR3 lacked stop codons and remained in frame with V and J, and all other rearrangements were classified as non-productive. Following IMGT convention, CDR3 was defined as the stretch from the second conserved V-encoded cysteine to the conserved J-encoded phenylalanine. Sequences without an unambiguous match to a single V gene segment were excluded from the earlier analysis of 500 to 700 of the donors. In an earlier analysis of around 590 of the donors, a V segment was called functional when productive rearrangements were above 56.7%, and segregating when the standard deviation between donors exceeded 5%. A statistical classification framework was built for diagnosing cytomegalovirus status from the catalog of TCR beta chain sequences. A later analysis assigned V and J genes by comparing TCR nucleotide sequences with IMGT/GENE-DB human TR gene sequences. The TCRdist pipeline was used in a later analysis to assign CDR3 sequences and most-parsimonious VDJ recombination scenarios. In a later analysis, each TCR beta chain was defined by its CDR3 amino acid sequence together with its V-gene family, and reads without a unique V-gene family were excluded. In a later analysis, 500 to 700 highly shared, low-generation-probability nucleotide sequences were removed to address suspected cross-contamination and a sequencing artifact. A later analysis calculated a clonal expansion index for each public chain from normalized within-repertoire ranks of inferred template counts. Generation probabilities in a later analysis came from a VDJ recombination model fitted to out-of-frame rearrangements, and those results were checked against IGoR. In a later analysis, hypergeometric tests were used to score TCR-TCR, TCR-HLA and TCR-CMV co-occurrence, with a repertoire-size bias correction applied to TCR pairs. False discovery rates were estimated in a later analysis by permuting HLA or CMV assignments 20 times. In a later analysis, co-occurring TCRs were grouped with DBSCAN, and TCRdist sequence similarity was added when clustering was performed within HLA-allele-positive subsets. Repertoires with fewer than 30,000 or more than 120,000 public chains, plus five repertoires with anomalous nucleotide sharing, were excluded from co-occurrence clustering. TCRdb took this table from immuneACCESS and kept in-frame rearrangements with V and J called. Such tables lack part of the clones; where checked against another copy, unresolved V genes explain under half of the gap, and the rest is unexplained. The DNA was the basis for D and trimming; V, J and clone size are from that table. Present in this sample are roughly 130,000 clones, around 9% of which were seen just once. The ten largest clones add up to 4.5% to 6% of the sample.

On the study overall, not on this receptor specifically: A further reported finding was that TCR beta sequences accurately predicted the HLA-A and HLA-B alleles for most subjects in the first cohort. In a later analysis, most CMV-associated TCR beta chains were found to appear HLA-restricted, with HLA associations seemingly driven largely by CMV exposure. While some public TCRs were present in many individuals, most TCR sequences turned up only very rarely across donors. When HLA alleles, especially DR and DQ, strongly co-occurred, attributing TCR associations to individual alleles was difficult. CMV serostatus was the only immune exposure information available for the cohort. According to a later analysis, TCR association rates differed among HLA loci, with DRB1 alleles showing the most associated TCRs and HLA-C alleles showing the fewest. In an earlier analysis of under 600 of the donors, most TCR beta V segments were observed in productive rearrangements about 90% or about 30% of the time, broadly matching IMGT annotations. The presence/absence analyses assumed that sequencing depth was roughly uniform across donors, and that assumption may not be true. At a false discovery rate of 0.05, a later analysis linked 16,000 or so TCR beta sequences to specific HLA alleles. The cohort was sequenced for TCR beta chains only, and without alpha or paired-chain data the features that could be detected were limited. Correlated functional status among segregating V segments might be attributable to linkage disequilibrium, but an unknown experimental factor could not be ruled out. V-gene and J-gene trimming of TCR beta chains was associated with a missense DCLRE1C variant in a later genetic analysis, and the association was replicated in an independent cohort. A cluster of highly shared sequence variants was judged likely to be a technical artifact of the sequencing pipeline. In vitro tests confirmed that a few of the cytomegalovirus-associated TCR beta chains recognize cytomegalovirus antigens. Compared with the approximately 600-donor mean, donors in an Asian-associated ancestry cluster had fewer N-insertions in productive TCRs, according to a later genetic analysis. Because counts were too low, roughly 18 rarely observed V segments, including chromosome 9 orphons, were left out of the earlier analysis of a few hundred of the donors. In a later analysis, HLA-associated TCR beta chains showed more clonal expansion and lower generation probabilities than non-associated chains that were equally common. In the study, approximately 160 TCR beta chains were listed as associated with cytomegalovirus. Some IMGT-functional V segments, including TRBV6-2 and TRBV6-3, could not be told apart with the 87-base-pair reads, so those segments were excluded. Because HLA typing was missing for some donors at each locus, association tests included only the typed subset. The authors suggested that the approach could potentially be generalized to other disease states and immunological phenotypes. The classifier was reported to diagnose cytomegalovirus status with high specificity and sensitivity in both the original and validation cohorts. In a later analysis, several top co-occurrence clusters were reported to appear linked to parvovirus B19, influenza, CMV and Epstein-Barr virus.

CDR1 and CDR2 were assigned from the germline V gene as SGHTA and FQGNSA. V is cut back by 4 bases and J by 0 bases, with 7 bases in the junction unmatched. The CDR3 goes from the cysteine to the phenylalanine over 16 residues. Of all the DNA, just the CDR3 is kept, 48 bases in frame from base 1. In total, more than 500 healthy bone marrow donors made up the cohort. All cohort members were sampled while nominally healthy, although unrecorded immune exposures were likely present. The donor tested CMV seronegative, placing the donor among the 352 seronegative members of the cohort. Every donor gave a peripheral blood sample, and the peripheral blood mononuclear cells from that sample were used for TCR beta sequencing. Genomic DNA was extracted from the blood cell samples with the Qiagen DNeasy Blood Extraction Kit.

The clonotype comes from a man aged 35 to 55 in good health and CMV-seronegative. The chain links TRBV7-2 with TRBJ2-7, with 9 junctional bases fitting TRBD2. What was sequenced was PBMCs. The CDR3 here reads CASSSIAGANSYEQYF. The DNA reads as follows: TGTGCCAGCAGCTCAATAGCGGGGGCCAACTCCTACGAGCAGTACTTC. Full variable domain (CDR3 extended with the reference TRBV7-2 and TRBJ2-7 proteins): GAGVSQSPSNKVTEKGKDVELRCDPISGHTALYWYRQSLGQGLEFLIYFQGNSAPDKSGLPSDRFSAERTGGSVSTLTIQRTQQEDSAVYLCASSSIAGANSYEQYFGPGTRLTVT.